Sequencing of this T cell receptor beta chain was carried out in a study of blood T cell repertoires in COVID-19. The wider study: From the United States, Italy and Spain came samples of acute and convalescent COVID-19. Sample material is recorded as cDNA or gDNA derived from T cells, B-cell-depleted T cells, or PBMCs.

Source study methods: Reference gene primer amplification yielded estimated nucleated cell counts. Clones were read by immunoSEQ multiplex PCR, and TCRdb kept only the in-frame ones, dropping some. The V and J calls and the clone size are those of that table, but D and trimming were determined from the DNA. The profile covers roughly 350,000 clones, with 70% to 90% appearing a single time and roughly 4% taken by the ten largest. This clone was found once. The ends lost 5 bases at V and 5 bases at J; junction bases unmatched: 11. The CDR3 loop spans 16 amino acids. Looked up from germline, CDR1 is SGHTA and CDR2 is FQGNSA.

This sequence originates from a woman aged 45-60 years with active or convalescent COVID-19. Sequencing was done on a sample of peripheral blood. This chain connects TRBV7-2 to TRBJ2-3; TRBD1 matches at 9 bases. This CDR3 reads CASSPTGGGIRDTQYF. The CDR3 DNA is TGTGCCAGCAGCCCGACAGGGGGGGGGATAAGAGATACGCAGTATTTT.